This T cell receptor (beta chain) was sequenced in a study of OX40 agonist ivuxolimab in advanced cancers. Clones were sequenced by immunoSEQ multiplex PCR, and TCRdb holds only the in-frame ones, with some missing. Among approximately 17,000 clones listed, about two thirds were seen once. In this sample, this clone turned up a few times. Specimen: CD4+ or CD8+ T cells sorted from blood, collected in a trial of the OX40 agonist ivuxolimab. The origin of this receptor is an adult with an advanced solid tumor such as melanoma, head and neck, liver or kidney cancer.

CDR3 loop: CASGLAPSGTSGRLFDNEQFF. CDR3 sequence (DNA): TGTGCTAGTGGTTTGGCCCCTTCCGGGACTAGCGGGAGGTTGTTCGACAATGAGCAGTTCTTC. The J gene is TRBJ2-1, the V gene TRBV12-5, with 15 bases identical to TRBD2. Germline V gene sequence: CDR1 LGHNT, CDR2 FRNRAP. Unmatched junction bases numbered 15, after V lost 1 base and J lost 5 bases. There are 21 residues in the CDR3.